The rows below give T cell receptor beta chains drawn from one sample of a study of Graves' ophthalmopathy and Graves' hyperthyroidism. TCRdb re-called the multiplex PCR reads with MiXCR, one entry per CDR3 protein. Of approximately 700,000 distinct CDR3 sequences listed, about 40% are singletons. The material sequenced was peripheral blood. The receptors were gathered from an adult man with Graves' ophthalmopathy. Each CDR3 is given with its conserved first and last residue. Each record gives: J gene, clone size, D gene, V gene, CDR3 DNA, CDR3 protein. D genes are given only for firm matches. Rows may omit the clone size; those that give it use once, few, many or a size class.

J gene: TRBJ1-2
clone size: once
D gene: TRBD1
V gene: TRBV2
CDR3 DNA: TGTGCCAGCAGTGAAGGGAGACAGGGAAACTATGGCTACATCTTC
CDR3 protein: CASSEGRQGNYGYIF

J gene: TRBJ1-1
clone size: .
D gene: .
V gene: TRBV5-1
CDR3 DNA: TGCGCCAGCAACTTGGGGGGGTCGGGCACTGAAGCTTTCTTT
CDR3 protein: CASNLGGSGTEAFF

J gene: TRBJ1-4
clone size: many
D gene: .
V gene: TRBV11-3
CDR3 DNA: TGTGCCAGCAGCGGACCAGATAATGAAAAACTGTTTTTT
CDR3 protein: CASSGPDNEKLFF

J gene: TRBJ2-7
clone size: .
D gene: .
V gene: TRBV11-2
CDR3 DNA: TGTGCCAGCAGCACCAGTAACTACGAGCAGTACTTC
CDR3 protein: CASSTSNYEQYF

J gene: TRBJ1-5
clone size: many
D gene: .
V gene: TRBV15
CDR3 DNA: TGTGCCACCAGCAGAGATGGGTTTCAGGGGCCCACGGCCCAGCATTTT
CDR3 protein: CATSRDGFQGPTAQHF

J gene: TRBJ2-3
clone size: .
D gene: .
V gene: TRBV5-1
CDR3 DNA: TGCGCCAGCAGCGTGGAGGGGGCGGGTGAAGATACGCAGTATTTT
CDR3 protein: CASSVEGAGEDTQYF

J gene: TRBJ2-5
clone size: .
D gene: .
V gene: TRBV2
CDR3 DNA: TGTGCCATCGGGGACCACCAAGAGACCCAGTACTTC
CDR3 protein: CAIGDHQETQYF

J gene: TRBJ2-7
clone size: few
D gene: .
V gene: TRBV12-3/TRBV12-4
CDR3 DNA: TGTGCCAGCAGCCCGAGAAGCGGGCCCTACGAGCAGTACTTC
CDR3 protein: CASSPRSGPYEQYF

J gene: TRBJ2-5
clone size: .
D gene: .
V gene: TRBV11-1
CDR3 DNA: TGTGCCAGCAGCAATAACGTCCAGGGCAGCCCAGTGGGGGGATCCCAGACCCAGTACTTC
CDR3 protein: CASSNNVQGSPVGGSQTQYF

J gene: TRBJ1-2
clone size: .
D gene: .
V gene: TRBV11-2
CDR3 DNA: TGTGCCAGCAGTTCCTCGAGGGACTATGGCTACACCTTC
CDR3 protein: CASSSSRDYGYTF

J gene: TRBJ1-2
clone size: many
D gene: .
V gene: TRBV24-1
CDR3 DNA: TGTGCCACCAGTGATTCCAGCTCTGGCTACACCTTC
CDR3 protein: CATSDSSSGYTF

J gene: TRBJ1-3
clone size: many
D gene: .
V gene: TRBV4-3
CDR3 DNA: TGCGCCAGCAGCCAAGCCTGGGGCGGATATTCGGTTAACACCATATATTTT
CDR3 protein: CASSQAWGGYSVNTIYF

J gene: TRBJ2-7
clone size: many
D gene: TRBD1
V gene: TRBV14
CDR3 DNA: TGTGCCAGCAGTCGGGACAGTACAACGACCTACGAGCAGTACTTC
CDR3 protein: CASSRDSTTTYEQYF

J gene: TRBJ2-5
clone size: many
D gene: .
V gene: TRBV5-8
CDR3 DNA: TGTGCCAGCAGCCGAGACGGACAAGAGACCCAGTACTTC
CDR3 protein: CASSRDGQETQYF

J gene: TRBJ1-2
clone size: many
D gene: .
V gene: TRBV7-8
CDR3 DNA: TGTGCCAGCAGTCCCTTCCGCGGAAGGAGCTACACCTTC
CDR3 protein: CASSPFRGRSYTF

J gene: TRBJ2-6
clone size: .
D gene: TRBD2
V gene: TRBV9
CDR3 DNA: TGTGCCAGCAGCGTAGAAGGAGGACTAGCGGGAGCTGGGGCCAACGTCCTGACTTTC
CDR3 protein: CASSVEGGLAGAGANVLTF

J gene: TRBJ1-2
clone size: once
D gene: .
V gene: TRBV2
CDR3 DNA: TGTGCCAGCAGTGGCTTAACAGGGAGCGGCTACACCTTC
CDR3 protein: CASSGLTGSGYTF

J gene: TRBJ2-7
clone size: .
D gene: TRBD2
V gene: TRBV15
CDR3 DNA: TGTGCCACCAGCAAACCGGGACTAGCGGGAAGGTGGAACTCCTACGAGCAGTACTTC
CDR3 protein: CATSKPGLAGRWNSYEQYF

J gene: TRBJ1-2
clone size: .
D gene: .
V gene: TRBV7-9
CDR3 DNA: TGTGCTAGCAGCCCAACAGAGTCCTATGGCTACATACCGAACTTC
CDR3 protein: CASSPTESYGYIPNF

J gene: TRBJ1-1
clone size: many
D gene: .
V gene: TRBV12-3/TRBV12-4
CDR3 DNA: TGTGCCAGCAGACAGGGTTACACTGAAGCTTTCTTT
CDR3 protein: CASRQGYTEAFF

J gene: TRBJ2-7
clone size: .
D gene: .
V gene: TRBV5-5
CDR3 DNA: TGTGCCAGCAGCTTGGGGTTTGCGGACGAGCAGTACTTC
CDR3 protein: CASSLGFADEQYF

J gene: TRBJ1-1
clone size: .
D gene: .
V gene: TRBV12-3/TRBV12-4
CDR3 DNA: TGTGCCAGCAGTTTCGGGGGTATATGGGGCACTGAAGCTTTCTTT
CDR3 protein: CASSFGGIWGTEAFF

J gene: TRBJ1-2
clone size: .
D gene: .
V gene: TRBV15
CDR3 DNA: TGTGCCACCAGCAGAGATACTACAGGGCGTGTCTATGGCTACACCTTC
CDR3 protein: CATSRDTTGRVYGYTF

J gene: TRBJ2-7
clone size: .
D gene: .
V gene: TRBV10-3
CDR3 DNA: TGTGCCAGCAGTAAAAGTACAGGCAACTACAGAACCTACGAGCAGTACTTC
CDR3 protein: CASSKSTGNYRTYEQYF

J gene: TRBJ1-2
clone size: .
D gene: .
V gene: TRBV2
CDR3 DNA: TGTGCCAGCAGTGAAAGGCAGGGGCCTTATGGCTACACCTTC
CDR3 protein: CASSERQGPYGYTF

J gene: TRBJ2-5
clone size: many
D gene: TRBD1
V gene: TRBV2
CDR3 DNA: TGTGCCAGCAGTGAGGGGACAGGGGTAGAGACCCAGTACTTC
CDR3 protein: CASSEGTGVETQYF

J gene: TRBJ1-5
clone size: many
D gene: .
V gene: TRBV24-1
CDR3 DNA: TGTGCCACCAGTGATTTTAAGAGGGGGCCCCAGCATTTT
CDR3 protein: CATSDFKRGPQHF

J gene: TRBJ1-2
clone size: many
D gene: .
V gene: TRBV9
CDR3 DNA: TGTGCCAGCAGCACCTCGTTGGGCTACACCTTC
CDR3 protein: CASSTSLGYTF

J gene: TRBJ1-3
clone size: .
D gene: .
V gene: TRBV18
CDR3 DNA: TGTGCCAGCTCACCGGGATCTGCCGATAACACCATATATTTT
CDR3 protein: CASSPGSADNTIYF

J gene: TRBJ1-4
clone size: once
D gene: .
V gene: TRBV20-1
CDR3 DNA: TGCAGTGCTAAGGGCCAGGGTTATGAAAAACTGTTTTTT
CDR3 protein: CSAKGQGYEKLFF

J gene: TRBJ1-2
clone size: .
D gene: .
V gene: TRBV20-1
CDR3 DNA: TGCAGTGCTAGGGACGCGGGGGCGGGGGAGTATGGCTACACCTTC
CDR3 protein: CSARDAGAGEYGYTF

J gene: TRBJ2-3
clone size: .
D gene: TRBD2
V gene: TRBV6-2/TRBV6-3
CDR3 DNA: TGTGCCAGCTCAATCGGACTAGCGGGAACGGATACGCAGTATTTT
CDR3 protein: CASSIGLAGTDTQYF

J gene: TRBJ1-2
clone size: many
D gene: .
V gene: TRBV20-1
CDR3 DNA: TGCAGTGCCGGGGACGTAGGGTTCTATGGCTACACCTTC
CDR3 protein: CSAGDVGFYGYTF